The 19 T cell receptor beta chains reported below all come from one sample, sequenced in a study of blood T cells in healthy people across ages. Primers used in a second PCR of roughly 6 to 11 cycles were a sample-barcoded 5' primer and a J-beta primer mix. TCRdb processed the 5' RACE reads anew with MiXCR; each CDR3 protein has one entry. The sample contains over 1,300,000 distinct CDR3 sequences, around 55% of which appear only once. The sequenced sample was blood. Receptor source: a man between 18 and 29 years old in good health.

The chain recombines TRBV27 with TRBJ1-4; D remains unclear. The CDR3 contains 14 residues. With 5 bases removed from V and 0 bases from J, the gap between germline ends came to 7 bases. Germline values: CDR1 MNHEY, CDR2 SMNVEV (reference sequence). The CDR3 here is CASSPVTTNEKLFF. The CDR3 nucleotides are TGTGCCAGCAGTCCAGTCACAACTAATGAAAAACTGTTTTTT.

The chain is built from TRBV10-3 and TRBJ2-1; 7 positions agree with TRBD2. The CDR3 consists of 17 residues. From germline, CDR1 is ENHRY and CDR2 SYGVKD. After removal of 3 bases from V and 0 bases from J, the junction contained 8 bases not matched to a gene. CDR3 coding DNA: TGTGCCATCAGTGACCCCGGACTAGGGAGCTCCTACAATGAGCAGTTCTTC. It codes for CAISDPGLGSSYNEQFF.

The rearrangement uses TRBV6-1 and TRBJ1-1; D remains unclear. Between the trimmed V and J ends, which lost 6 bases and 5 bases, there was a span of 13 bases. This CDR3 comprises 13 residues. Germline V CDR1 and CDR2: MNHNS, SASEGT. The CDR3 spells CASRMRSWTEAFF. CDR3 in DNA: TGTGCCAGCAGAATGAGGAGTTGGACTGAAGCTTTCTTT.

This chain uses TRBV4-3 with TRBJ1-4, with 7 bases matching TRBD1. Trimming at V came to 3 bases and at J to 10 bases, leaving 11 bases not matched to a gene. Looked up from germline, CDR1 is LGHNA and CDR2 is YSLEER. There are 15 residues in the CDR3. The DNA for the CDR3 is TGCGCCAGCAGCCAGAACGGACAGGTATTCGGAAAACTGTTTTTT. As protein: CASSQNGQVFGKLFF.

V and J are TRBV5-6 and TRBJ1-2, with 7 bases aligning to TRBD1. From germline, CDR1 is SGHDT and CDR2 YYEEEE. V was pared by 2 bases and J by 8 bases, with 6 bases of the junction left unmatched. The CDR3 runs 13 residues. This chain's CDR3 is CASSLGGPWGYTF. The DNA of the CDR3 is TGTGCCAGCAGCTTAGGGGGCCCTTGGGGCTACACCTTC.

This chain connects TRBV5-1 to TRBJ1-2, with D possibly TRBD1 on 6 matching bases. The CDR3 spans 13 residues. V lost 1 base and J lost 6, with 10 bases in between. CDR1 SGHRS and CDR2 YFSETQ come from the germline V gene. CDR3 sequence (DNA): TGCGCCAGCAGCTTGACAGGGATCCATGGCTACACCTTC. It codes for CASSLTGIHGYTF.

The rearrangement links TRBV6-1 to TRBJ2-7; TRBD1 aligns across 8 bases. Germline V gene data show CDR1 as MNHNS and CDR2 as SASEGT. The CDR3 is 15 residues long. The V segment lost 4 bases and the J segment 2 bases; nucleotides outside the gene matches: 7. In DNA form, the CDR3 reads TGTGCCAGCAGTGCTCCGGGACAGGAACCCTACGAGCAGTACTTC. Translation gives CASSAPGQEPYEQYF.

This clonotype was seen more than once but under ten times. This chain joins TRBV25-1 and TRBJ2-1; 10 bases line up with TRBD1. Trimming removed 7 bases from V and 6 bases from J; junction bases left unmatched: 9. CDR1 and CDR2 (germline): MGHDK, SYGVNS. The CDR3 consists of 15 residues. This CDR3 reads CASTSGTGVGNEQFF. The DNA for the CDR3 is TGTGCCAGCACCTCAGGGACAGGGGTAGGCAATGAGCAGTTCTTC. The complete variable domain, with remaining parts taken from reference TRBV25-1 and TRBJ2-1, reads EADIYQTPRYLVIGTGKKITLECSQTMGHDKMYWYQQDPGMELHLIHYSYGVNSTEKGDLSSESTVSRIRTEHFPLTLESARPSHTSQYLCASTSGTGVGNEQFFGPGTRLTVL.

The chain couples TRBV7-9 to TRBJ2-5; D call uncertain. The DNA end is a closer match to TRBJ2-7, so the J assignment may be wrong. The CDR3 is 15 amino acids. Germline CDR1 reads SEHNR; CDR2 reads FQNEAQ (reference sequence). CDR3 coding DNA: TGTGCCAGCAGCCGTCCTGGGCCCAGCCACAGCGAGCAGTACTTC. This encodes CASSRPGPSHSEQYF.

There are a few counts of this clonotype. The chain combines TRBV10-3 with TRBJ2-1; TRBD1 agrees at 9 bases. J was trimmed by 2 bases and V by 4 bases; bases with no gene match: 3. CDR3 length: 15 amino acids. Germline loops: CDR1 ENHRY, CDR2 SYGVKD. CDR3 protein: CAISGTGGPYNEQFF. CDR3 coding DNA: TGTGCCATCAGTGGAACAGGGGGCCCCTACAATGAGCAGTTCTTC.

The chain uses TRBV25-1 and TRBJ1-5; D uncertain. From germline, CDR1 is MGHDK and CDR2 SYGVNS. V was shortened by 3 bases and J by 0 bases, with 6 bases between the two germline ends. This CDR3 spans 14 amino acids. This CDR3 reads CASSELVSNQPQHF. In nucleotides, the CDR3 is TGTGCCAGCAGTGAGTTGGTTAGCAATCAGCCCCAGCATTTT.

This sequence joins TRBV20-1 and TRBJ2-3; D possibly corresponds to TRBD2 (5 bases). Looked up from germline, CDR1 is DFQATT and CDR2 is SNEGSKA (reference sequence). V lost 4 bases to trimming and J lost 1 base, with 9 bases between them. This CDR3 has 13 amino acids. CDR3 nucleotide sequence: TGCAGTGCTACCGGGGTTGGCACAGATACGCAGTATTTT. Amino acid sequence: CSATGVGTDTQYF.

The rearrangement uses TRBV6-5 and TRBJ2-5; D is uncertain. The closer fit of TRBJ2-7 to the DNA end suggests the J call may be wrong. This CDR3 is built from 12 residues. Germline CDR1 and CDR2: MNHEY and SVGAGI. This chain's CDR3 is CASRKGSYEQYF. CDR3 sequence (DNA): TGTGCCAGCCGGAAGGGTAGCTACGAGCAGTACTTC.

This clonotype was observed a handful of times. This chain links TRBV28 with TRBJ1-2; D unresolved. Looked up from germline, CDR1 is MDHEN and CDR2 is SYDVKM. The CDR3 contains 14 residues. V lost 3 bases and J lost 5, with 13 bases in between. The CDR3 spells CASSFQALTYGYTF. The CDR3 DNA sequence: TGTGCCAGCAGTTTTCAGGCCCTAACTTATGGCTACACCTTC.

Only one count was recorded for this clonotype. V gene TRBV19 combines with J gene TRBJ2-3, with 7 bases that match TRBD1. The germline CDR1 and CDR2 sequences are LNHDA and SQIVND (reference sequence). With 5 bases clipped from V and 2 bases from J, the junction kept 10 bases outside the gene matches. The CDR3 length is 16 residues. The CDR3 here is CASSPKTGINTDTQYF. CDR3 in DNA: TGTGCCAGTAGTCCTAAGACAGGGATAAACACAGATACGCAGTATTTT. Full variable domain (remainder filled in from reference TRBV19 and TRBJ2-3): DGGITQSPKYLFRKEGQNVTLSCEQNLNHDAMYWYRQDPGQGLRLIYYSQIVNDFQKGDIAEGYSVSREKKESFPLTVTSAQKNPTAFYLCASSPKTGINTDTQYFGPGTRLTVL.

The chain joins TRBV6-5 to TRBJ1-2, with D possibly matching TRBD1 (6 bases). CDR3 length equals 15 residues. CDR1 and CDR2 (germline): MNHEY, SVGAGI. The V end was cut by 4 bases, the J end by 1 base, with 13 bases between. CDR3 amino acids: CASSSTGKLNYGYTF. In nucleotides, the CDR3 is TGTGCCAGCAGTTCCACAGGGAAGCTTAACTATGGCTACACCTTC.

CDR3 DNA: TGTGCCAGCAGCTTAGCCGGGGCGGGGTACAATGAGCAGTTCTTC. Protein: CASSLAGAGYNEQFF. J is TRBJ2-1 and V is TRBV11-2; weak D call: TRBD2 (6 bases). This CDR3 contains 15 residues. Germline lookup yields CDR1 SGHAT and CDR2 FQNNGV. Trimming pared 1 base from V and 4 bases from J, leaving 11 bases between.

There are a few counts of this clonotype. This chain joins TRBV20-1 and TRBJ1-2; 9 bases match TRBD1. The CDR3 spans 13 residues. The trim removed 5 bases at V and 7 bases at J, leaving 8 bases unmatched. Germline V gene data show CDR1 as DFQATT and CDR2 as SNEGSKA (reference sequence). In DNA form, the CDR3 reads TGCAGTGCTCCCATAGGGACAGGGTTTGGCTACACCTTC. It yields the protein CSAPIGTGFGYTF.

This rearrangement joins TRBV13 to TRBJ2-4; no clear D gene. CDR3 size: 13 residues. From germline, CDR1 is PRHDT and CDR2 FYEKMQ (reference sequence). V lost 5 bases and J 4 bases, leaving 9 bases between the germline ends. CDR3 protein: CASSQGQKNIQYF. Written as DNA, the CDR3 is TGTGCCAGCAGCCAAGGCCAGAAAAACATTCAGTACTTC.